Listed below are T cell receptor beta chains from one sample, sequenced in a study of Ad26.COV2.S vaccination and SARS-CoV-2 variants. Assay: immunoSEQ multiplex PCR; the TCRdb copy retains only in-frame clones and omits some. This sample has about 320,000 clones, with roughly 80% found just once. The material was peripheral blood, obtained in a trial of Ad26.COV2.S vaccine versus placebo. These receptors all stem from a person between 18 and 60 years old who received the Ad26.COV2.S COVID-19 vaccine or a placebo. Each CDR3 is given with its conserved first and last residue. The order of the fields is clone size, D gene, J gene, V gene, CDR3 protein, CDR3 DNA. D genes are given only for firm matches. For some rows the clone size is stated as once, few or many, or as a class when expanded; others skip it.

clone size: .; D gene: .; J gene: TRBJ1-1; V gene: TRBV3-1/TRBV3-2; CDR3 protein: CASSPRGSYHTEAFF; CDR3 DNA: TGTGCCAGCAGCCCTCGGGGCAGCTATCACACTGAAGCTTTCTTT
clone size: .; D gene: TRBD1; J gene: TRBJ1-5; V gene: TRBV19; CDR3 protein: CASSFRGLSQPQHF; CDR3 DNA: TGTGCCAGTAGTTTCAGGGGGCTCAGTCAGCCCCAGCATTTT
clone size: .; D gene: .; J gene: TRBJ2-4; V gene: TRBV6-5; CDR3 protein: CASSPALLAKNIQYF; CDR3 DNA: TGTGCCAGTTCCCCAGCACTTTTAGCCAAAAACATTCAGTACTTC
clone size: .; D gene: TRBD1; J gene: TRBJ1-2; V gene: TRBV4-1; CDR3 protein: CASSQRDRGNYGYTF; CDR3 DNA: TGCGCCAGCAGCCAACGGGACAGGGGCAACTATGGCTACACCTTC
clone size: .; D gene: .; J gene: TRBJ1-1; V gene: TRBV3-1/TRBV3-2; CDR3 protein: CASSQGGHDGAFF; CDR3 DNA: TGTGCCAGCAGCCAAGGGGGCCATGATGGGGCTTTCTTT
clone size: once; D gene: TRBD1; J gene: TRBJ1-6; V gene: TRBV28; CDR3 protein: CASSFAGGGNSPLHF; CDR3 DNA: TGTGCCAGCAGTTTTGCAGGGGGAGGGAATTCACCCCTCCACTTT
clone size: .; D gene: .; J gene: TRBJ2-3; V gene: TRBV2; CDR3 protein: CASRILGGTDTQYF; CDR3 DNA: TGTGCCAGCAGGATTCTCGGGGGTACAGATACGCAGTATTTT
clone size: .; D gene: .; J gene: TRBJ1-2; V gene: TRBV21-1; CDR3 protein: CATTTTGVLGYTF; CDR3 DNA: TGTGCCACCACAACGACAGGGGTGCTTGGCTACACCTTC
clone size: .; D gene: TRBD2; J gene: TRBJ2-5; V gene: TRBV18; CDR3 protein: CASSPLFLAGKETQYF; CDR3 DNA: TGTGCCAGCTCACCTCTATTTCTAGCGGGGAAAGAGACCCAGTACTTC
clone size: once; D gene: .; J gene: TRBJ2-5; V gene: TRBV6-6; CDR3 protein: CASTRQETQYF; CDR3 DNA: TGTGCCAGCACCCGGCAAGAGACCCAGTACTTC
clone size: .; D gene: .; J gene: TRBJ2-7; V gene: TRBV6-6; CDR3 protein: CASSYSWGDYEQYF; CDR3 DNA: TGTGCCAGCAGTTACTCTTGGGGGGACTACGAGCAGTACTTC
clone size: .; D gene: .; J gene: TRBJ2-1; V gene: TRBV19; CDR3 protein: CASSIQSLTGEQFF; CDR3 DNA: TGTGCCAGTAGTATACAGAGCCTCACTGGTGAGCAGTTCTTC
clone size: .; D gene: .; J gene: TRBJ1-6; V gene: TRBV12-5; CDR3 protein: CASAALGREAALHF; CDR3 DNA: TGTGCTAGTGCCGCGTTGGGCAGGGAAGCAGCCCTCCACTTT
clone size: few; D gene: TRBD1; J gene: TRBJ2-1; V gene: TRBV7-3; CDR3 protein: CASSLLTGVAYNEQFF; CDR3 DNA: TGTGCCAGCAGCTTACTCACAGGGGTGGCCTACAATGAGCAGTTCTTC
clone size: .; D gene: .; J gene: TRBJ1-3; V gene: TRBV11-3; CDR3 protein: CASSLPGYSGNTIYF; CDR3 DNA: TGTGCCAGCAGCCTCCCGGGGTACTCTGGAAACACCATATATTTT
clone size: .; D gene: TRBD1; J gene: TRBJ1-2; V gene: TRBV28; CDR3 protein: CASSLPGQGSYGYTF; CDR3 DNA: TGTGCCAGCAGTTTACCCGGACAGGGGAGCTATGGCTACACCTTC
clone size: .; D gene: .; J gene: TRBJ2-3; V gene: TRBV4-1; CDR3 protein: CASSQGGGANFRRDTQYF; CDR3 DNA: TGCGCCAGCAGCCAAGGGGGCGGGGCTAACTTCCGTCGAGATACGCAGTATTTT
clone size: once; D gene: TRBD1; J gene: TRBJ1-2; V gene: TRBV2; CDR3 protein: CANNQGARGYTF; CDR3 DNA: TGTGCCAACAATCAGGGGGCTCGCGGCTACACCTTC
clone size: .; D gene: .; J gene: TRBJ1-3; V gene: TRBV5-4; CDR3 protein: CASQILGTGNTIYF; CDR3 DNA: TGTGCCAGCCAAATTCTGGGGACTGGAAACACCATATATTTT
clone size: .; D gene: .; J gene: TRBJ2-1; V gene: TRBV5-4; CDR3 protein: CASSTSTRGYNEQFF; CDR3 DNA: TGTGCCAGCAGCACGTCAACTAGGGGCTACAATGAGCAGTTCTTC
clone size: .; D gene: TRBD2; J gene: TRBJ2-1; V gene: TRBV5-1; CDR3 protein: CASSSGLAGSYNEQFF; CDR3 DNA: TGCGCCAGCAGCTCTGGACTAGCGGGGTCCTACAATGAGCAGTTCTTC
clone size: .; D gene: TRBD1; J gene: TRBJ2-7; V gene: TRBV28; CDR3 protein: CASSPLGQGESEQYF; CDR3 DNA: TGTGCCAGCAGTCCCCTCGGACAGGGAGAGAGCGAGCAGTACTTC
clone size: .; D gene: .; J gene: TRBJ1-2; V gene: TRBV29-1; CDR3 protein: CSVMGMGNYGYTF; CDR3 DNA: TGCAGCGTTATGGGGATGGGTAACTATGGCTACACCTTC
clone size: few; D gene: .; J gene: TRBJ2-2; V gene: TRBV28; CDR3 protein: CASRKSDTGELFF; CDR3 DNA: TGTGCCAGCCGAAAGTCCGACACCGGGGAGCTGTTTTTT
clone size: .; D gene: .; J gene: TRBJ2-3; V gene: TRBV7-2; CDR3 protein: CASSLGVSASTDTQYF; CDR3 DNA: TGTGCCAGCAGCTTAGGTGTGAGCGCGAGCACAGATACGCAGTATTTT
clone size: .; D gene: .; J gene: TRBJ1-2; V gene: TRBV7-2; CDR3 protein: CASSLGVGGAGGYTF; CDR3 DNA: TGTGCCAGCAGCTTAGGGGTTGGGGGCGCTGGGGGCTACACCTTC
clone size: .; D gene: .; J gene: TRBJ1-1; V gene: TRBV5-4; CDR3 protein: CASSSSPPLITEAFF; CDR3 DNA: TGTGCCAGCAGCTCTTCCCCCCCCTTGATCACTGAAGCTTTCTTT
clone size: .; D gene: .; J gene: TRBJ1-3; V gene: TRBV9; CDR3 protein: CASSVATPGFGNTIYF; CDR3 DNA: TGTGCCAGCAGCGTAGCTACGCCGGGGTTTGGAAACACCATATATTTT
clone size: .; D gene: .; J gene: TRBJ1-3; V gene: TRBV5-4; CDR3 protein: CASKQVTGNTIYF; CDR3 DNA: TGTGCCAGCAAACAGGTGACTGGAAACACCATATATTTT
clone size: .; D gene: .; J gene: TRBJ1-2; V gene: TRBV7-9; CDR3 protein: CASSRGPGYEGYTF; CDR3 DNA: TGTGCCAGCAGCCGGGGGCCAGGATATGAAGGCTACACCTTC
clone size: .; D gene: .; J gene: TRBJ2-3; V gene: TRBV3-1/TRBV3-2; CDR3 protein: CASSQAAGTSTDTQYF; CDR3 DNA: TGTGCCAGCAGCCAAGCGGCCGGGACTAGCACAGATACGCAGTATTTT
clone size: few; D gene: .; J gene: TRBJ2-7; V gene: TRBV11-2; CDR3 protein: CASSLTDSYEQYF; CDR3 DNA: TGTGCCAGCAGCTTGACAGACTCCTACGAGCAGTACTTC
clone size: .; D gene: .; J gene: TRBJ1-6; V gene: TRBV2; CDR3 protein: CASSEAAGSYNSPLHF; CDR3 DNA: TGTGCCAGCAGTGAAGCCGCCGGGAGTTATAATTCACCCCTCCACTTT
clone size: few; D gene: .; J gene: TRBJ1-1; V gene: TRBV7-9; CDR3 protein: CASSLGQGTEAFF; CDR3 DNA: TGTGCCAGCAGCTTAGGGCAGGGGACTGAAGCTTTCTTT
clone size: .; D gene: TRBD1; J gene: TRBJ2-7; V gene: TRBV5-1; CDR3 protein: CASRGTGIYEQYF; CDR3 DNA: TGCGCCAGCCGGGGGACAGGAATCTACGAGCAGTACTTC
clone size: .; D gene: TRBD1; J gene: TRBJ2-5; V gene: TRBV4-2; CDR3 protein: CASSRRQGVRETQYF; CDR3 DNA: TGTGCCAGCAGCCGTCGGCAGGGGGTAAGAGAGACCCAGTACTTC
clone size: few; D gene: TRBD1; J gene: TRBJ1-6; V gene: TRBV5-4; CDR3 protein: CASSIRQGADSPLHF; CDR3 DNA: TGTGCCAGCAGCATTCGACAGGGGGCTGATTCACCCCTCCACTTT
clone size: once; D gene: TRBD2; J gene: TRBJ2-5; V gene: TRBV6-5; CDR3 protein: CASSRLAGGPETQYF; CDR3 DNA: TGTGCCAGCAGTCGACTAGCGGGGGGGCCGGAGACCCAGTACTTC
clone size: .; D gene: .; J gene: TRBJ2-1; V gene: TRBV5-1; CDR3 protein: CASSLDTHSNEQFF; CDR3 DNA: TGCGCCAGCAGCTTGGATACCCATAGCAATGAGCAGTTCTTC
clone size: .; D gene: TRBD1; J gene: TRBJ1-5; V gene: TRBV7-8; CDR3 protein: CASSGPGQGVSSQHF; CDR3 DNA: TGTGCCAGCAGCGGTCCGGGACAGGGGGTCTCGTCCCAGCATTTT
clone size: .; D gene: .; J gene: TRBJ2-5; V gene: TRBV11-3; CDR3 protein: CASSLGWEAKGAQYF; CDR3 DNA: TGTGCCAGCAGCTTAGGGTGGGAAGCGAAGGGGGCCCAGTACTTC
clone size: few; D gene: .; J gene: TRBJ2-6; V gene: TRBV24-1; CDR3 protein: CATSDVTRGGTGANVLTF; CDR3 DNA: TGTGCCACCAGTGATGTGACGAGGGGAGGAACTGGGGCCAACGTCCTGACTTTC
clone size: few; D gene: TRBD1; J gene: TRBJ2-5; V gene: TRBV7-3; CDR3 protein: CASSLNVQGLQYF; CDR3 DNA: TGTGCCAGCAGCTTAAACGTACAGGGGCTGCAGTACTTC
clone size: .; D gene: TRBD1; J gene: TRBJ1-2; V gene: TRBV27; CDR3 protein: CASSKGQGNYGYTF; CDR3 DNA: TGTGCCAGCAGCAAAGGACAGGGAAACTATGGCTACACCTTC
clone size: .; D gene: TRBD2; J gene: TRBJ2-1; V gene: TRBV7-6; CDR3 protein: CASSSGTSETEQFF; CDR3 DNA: TGTGCCAGCAGCTCCGGGACTAGTGAGACTGAGCAGTTCTTC
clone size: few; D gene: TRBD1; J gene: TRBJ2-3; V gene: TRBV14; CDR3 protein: CASSQGHRGMWYF; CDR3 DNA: TGTGCCAGCAGCCAAGGGCACAGGGGGATGTGGTATTTT
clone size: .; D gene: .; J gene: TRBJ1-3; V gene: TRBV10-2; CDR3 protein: CASSESGWGRAFSGNTIYF; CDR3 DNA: TGCGCCAGCAGTGAGTCGGGTTGGGGCAGGGCTTTCTCTGGAAACACCATATATTTT
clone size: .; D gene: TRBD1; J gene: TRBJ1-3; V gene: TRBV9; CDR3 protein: CASSVRGDSSGNTIYF; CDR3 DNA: TGTGCCAGCAGCGTAAGGGGGGACAGTTCTGGAAACACCATATATTTT
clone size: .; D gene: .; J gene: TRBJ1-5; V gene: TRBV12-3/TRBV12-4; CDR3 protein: CASSLSSNQPQHF; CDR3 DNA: TGTGCCAGCAGTTTGAGTAGCAATCAGCCCCAGCATTTT
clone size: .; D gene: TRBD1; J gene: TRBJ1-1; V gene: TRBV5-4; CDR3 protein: CASSAKTGGHTEAFF; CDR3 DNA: TGTGCCAGCAGCGCCAAGACAGGGGGCCACACTGAAGCTTTCTTT
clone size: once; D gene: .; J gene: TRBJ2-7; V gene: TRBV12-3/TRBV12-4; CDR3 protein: CASTGRAAGEQYF; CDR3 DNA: TGTGCCAGTACAGGACGGGCGGCGGGTGAGCAGTACTTC
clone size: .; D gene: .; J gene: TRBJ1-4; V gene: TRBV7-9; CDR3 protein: CASTTHNEKLFF; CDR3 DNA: TGTGCCAGCACCACGCATAATGAAAAACTGTTTTTT
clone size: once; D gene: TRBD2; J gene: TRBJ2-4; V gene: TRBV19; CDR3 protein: CASSIGGAAKNIQYF; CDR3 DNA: TGTGCCAGTAGTATCGGGGGGGCTGCCAAAAACATTCAGTACTTC
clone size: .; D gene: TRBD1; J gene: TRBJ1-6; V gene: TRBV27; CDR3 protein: CATGQGYNSPLHF; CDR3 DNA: TGTGCCACCGGACAGGGATACAATTCACCCCTCCACTTT
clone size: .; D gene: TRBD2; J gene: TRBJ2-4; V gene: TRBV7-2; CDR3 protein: CASSLVGLAGVNIQYF; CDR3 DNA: TGTGCCAGCAGCTTAGTAGGGCTAGCGGGGGTGAACATTCAGTACTTC
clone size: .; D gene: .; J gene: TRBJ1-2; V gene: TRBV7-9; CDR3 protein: CASSPSGGNYGYTF; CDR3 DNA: TGTGCCAGCAGCCCGAGCGGGGGGAACTATGGCTACACCTTC
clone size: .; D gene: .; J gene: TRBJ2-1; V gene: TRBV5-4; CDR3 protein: CASSLASPDEQFF; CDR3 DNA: TGTGCCAGCAGCTTGGCGAGCCCCGATGAGCAGTTCTTC
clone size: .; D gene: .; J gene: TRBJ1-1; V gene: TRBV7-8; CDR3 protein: CASSLNTFVENTEAFF; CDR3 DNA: TGTGCCAGCAGCTTAAACACTTTCGTCGAGAACACTGAAGCTTTCTTT
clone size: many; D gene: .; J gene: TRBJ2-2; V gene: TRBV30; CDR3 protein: CAWRSSVNTGELFF; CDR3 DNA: TGTGCCTGGAGATCATCCGTCAACACCGGGGAGCTGTTTTTT
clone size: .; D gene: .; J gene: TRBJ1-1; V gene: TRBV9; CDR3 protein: CASSVSTNTEAFF; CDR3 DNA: TGTGCCAGCAGCGTCTCGACGAACACTGAAGCTTTCTTT